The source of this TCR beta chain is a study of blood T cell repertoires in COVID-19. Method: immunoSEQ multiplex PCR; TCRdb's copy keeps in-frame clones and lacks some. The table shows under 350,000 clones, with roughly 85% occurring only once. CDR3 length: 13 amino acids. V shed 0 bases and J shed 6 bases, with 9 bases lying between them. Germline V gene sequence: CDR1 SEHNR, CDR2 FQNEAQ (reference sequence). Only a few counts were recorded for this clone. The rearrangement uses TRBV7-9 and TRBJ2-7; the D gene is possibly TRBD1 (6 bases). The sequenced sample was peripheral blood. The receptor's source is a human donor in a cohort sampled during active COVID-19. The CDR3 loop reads CASSLAGTPEQYF. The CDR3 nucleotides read TGTGCCAGCAGCTTAGCCGGGACACCCGAGCAGTACTTC. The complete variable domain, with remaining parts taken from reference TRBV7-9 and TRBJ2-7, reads DTGVSQNPRHKITKRGQNVTFRCDPISEHNRLYWYRQTLGQGPEFLTYFQNEAQLEKSRLLSDRFSAERPKGSFSTLEIQRTEQGDSAMYLCASSLAGTPEQYFGPGTRLTVT.